The T cell receptor beta chain under discussion was sequenced for a study of technical replicates of blood from a few donors. Method: immunoSEQ multiplex PCR; TCRdb's copy keeps in-frame clones and lacks some. This repertoire shows tens of thousands of clones, 80% to 95% found once; its top ten account for around 0.37%. The specimen sequenced was T cells isolated from PBMCs. The sequence derives from a human donor in good health.

The DNA of the CDR3 is TGTGCCTGGAGTCGCGGGACTAGCGGCCCCGGGCAGTTCTTC. Translating gives CAWSRGTSGPGQFF. V gene TRBV30 combines with J gene TRBJ2-1, with 11 bases identical to TRBD2. Germline CDR1 GTSNPN, CDR2 SVGIG (reference sequence). The CDR3 is 14 amino acids. J gave up 12 bases and V 2 bases, and 9 bases lay outside the gene matches.